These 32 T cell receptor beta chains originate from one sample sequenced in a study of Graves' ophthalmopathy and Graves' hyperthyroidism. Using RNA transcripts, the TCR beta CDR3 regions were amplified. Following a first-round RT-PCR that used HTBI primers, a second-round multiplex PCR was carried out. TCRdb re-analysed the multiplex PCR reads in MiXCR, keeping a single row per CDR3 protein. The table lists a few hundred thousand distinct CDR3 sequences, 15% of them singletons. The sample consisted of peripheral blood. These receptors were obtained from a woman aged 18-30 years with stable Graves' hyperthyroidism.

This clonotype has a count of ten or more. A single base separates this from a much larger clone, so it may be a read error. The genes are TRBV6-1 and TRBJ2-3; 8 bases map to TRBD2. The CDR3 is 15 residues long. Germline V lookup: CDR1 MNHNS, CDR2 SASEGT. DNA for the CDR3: TGTGCCGGCAGTGAAACGACGGGGGGGGTAGATACGCAGTATTTT. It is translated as CAGSETTGGVDTQYF.

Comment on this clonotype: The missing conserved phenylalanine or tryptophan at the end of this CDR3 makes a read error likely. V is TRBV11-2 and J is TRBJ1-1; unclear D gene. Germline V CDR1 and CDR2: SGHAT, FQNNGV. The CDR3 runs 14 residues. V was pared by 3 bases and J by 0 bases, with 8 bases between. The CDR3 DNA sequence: TGTGCCAGCAGCTTTGTGAAATTGAACACTGAAGCTTTCCTT. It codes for CASSFVKLNTEAFL.

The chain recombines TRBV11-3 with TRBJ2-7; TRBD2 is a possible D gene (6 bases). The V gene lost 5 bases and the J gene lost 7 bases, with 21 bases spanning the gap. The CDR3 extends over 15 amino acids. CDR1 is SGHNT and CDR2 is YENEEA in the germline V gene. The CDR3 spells CASSPGFGRPSEQYF. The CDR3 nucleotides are TGTGCCAGCAGCCCGGGGTTCGGGAGACCCTCGGAGCAGTACTTC.

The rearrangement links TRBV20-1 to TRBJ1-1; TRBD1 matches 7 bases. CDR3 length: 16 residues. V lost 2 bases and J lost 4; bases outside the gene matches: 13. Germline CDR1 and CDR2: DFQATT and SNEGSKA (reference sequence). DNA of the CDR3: TGCAGTGCTAGAAGGTTTAGGGGCCAGGGGGTCACTGAAGCTTTCTTT. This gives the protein CSARRFRGQGVTEAFF.

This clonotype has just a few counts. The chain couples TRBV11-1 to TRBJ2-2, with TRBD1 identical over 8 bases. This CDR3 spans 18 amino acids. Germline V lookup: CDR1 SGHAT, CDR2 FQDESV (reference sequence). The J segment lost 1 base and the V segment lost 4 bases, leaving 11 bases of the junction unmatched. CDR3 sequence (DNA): TGTGCCAGCAGCTCCCCCGCAGGGGGCCTATTGAACACCGGGGAGCTGTTTTTT. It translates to CASSSPAGGLLNTGELFF.

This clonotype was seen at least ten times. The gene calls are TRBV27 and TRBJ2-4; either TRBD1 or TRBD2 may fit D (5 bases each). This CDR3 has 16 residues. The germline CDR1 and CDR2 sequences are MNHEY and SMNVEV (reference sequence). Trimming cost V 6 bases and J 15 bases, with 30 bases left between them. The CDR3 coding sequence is TGTGCCAGCAGCCCCGAACTCTTACCGGGACGCAAAGTAGGGTACTTC. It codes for CASSPELLPGRKVGYF.

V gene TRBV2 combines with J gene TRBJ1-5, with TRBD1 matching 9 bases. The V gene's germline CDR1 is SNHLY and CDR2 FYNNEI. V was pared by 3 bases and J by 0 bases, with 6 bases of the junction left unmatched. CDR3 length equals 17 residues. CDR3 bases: TGTGCCAGCAGTGATCCCAGACAGGGGGATAGCAATCAGCCCCAGCATTTT. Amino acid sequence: CASSDPRQGDSNQPQHF.

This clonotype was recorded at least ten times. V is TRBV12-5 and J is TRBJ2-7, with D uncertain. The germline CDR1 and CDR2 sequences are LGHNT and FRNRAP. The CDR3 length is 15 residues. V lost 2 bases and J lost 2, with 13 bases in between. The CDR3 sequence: CASGLSDQVTYEQYF. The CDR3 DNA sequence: TGTGCTAGTGGTTTGTCCGACCAGGTCACCTACGAGCAGTACTTC.

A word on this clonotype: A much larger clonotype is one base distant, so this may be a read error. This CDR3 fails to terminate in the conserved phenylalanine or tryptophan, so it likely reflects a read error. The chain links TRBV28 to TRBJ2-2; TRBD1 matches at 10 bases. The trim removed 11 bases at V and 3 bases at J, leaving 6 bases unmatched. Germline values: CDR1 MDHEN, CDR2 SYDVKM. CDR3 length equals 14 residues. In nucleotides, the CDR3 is TGTGCCTCCCGAGGACAGGGGGACACCGGGGAGCTGTTTTTG. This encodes CASRGQGDTGELFL.

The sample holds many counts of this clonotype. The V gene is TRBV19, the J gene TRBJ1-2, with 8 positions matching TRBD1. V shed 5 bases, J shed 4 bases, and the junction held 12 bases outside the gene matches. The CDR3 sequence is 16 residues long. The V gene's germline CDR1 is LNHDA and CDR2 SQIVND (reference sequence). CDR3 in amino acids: CASSPKTGAYSYGYTF. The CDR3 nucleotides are TGTGCCAGTAGTCCCAAGACAGGGGCTTACTCCTATGGCTACACCTTC.

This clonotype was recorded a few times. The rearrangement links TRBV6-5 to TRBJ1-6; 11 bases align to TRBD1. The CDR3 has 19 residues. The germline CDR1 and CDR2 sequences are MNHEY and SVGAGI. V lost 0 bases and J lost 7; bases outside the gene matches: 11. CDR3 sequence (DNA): TGTGCCAGCAGTTACTCAAATCCCCCGGGACAGGGGGGAAATTCACCCCTCCACTTT. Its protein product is CASSYSNPPGQGGNSPLHF.

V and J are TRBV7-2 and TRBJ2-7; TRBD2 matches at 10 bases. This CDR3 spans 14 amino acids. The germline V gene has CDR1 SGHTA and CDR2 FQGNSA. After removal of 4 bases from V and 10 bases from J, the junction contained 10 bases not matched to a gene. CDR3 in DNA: TGTGCCAGCAGCTACGGTAGCGGGGGGCCCAACCAGTACTTC. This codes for CASSYGSGGPNQYF.

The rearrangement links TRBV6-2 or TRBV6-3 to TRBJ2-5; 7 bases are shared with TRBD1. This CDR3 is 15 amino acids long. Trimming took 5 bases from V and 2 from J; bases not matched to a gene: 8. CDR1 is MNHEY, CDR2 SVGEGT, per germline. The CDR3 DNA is TGTGCCAGCAGTCAACAGGGGTCGATTCAAGAGACCCAGTACTTC. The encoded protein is CASSQQGSIQETQYF.

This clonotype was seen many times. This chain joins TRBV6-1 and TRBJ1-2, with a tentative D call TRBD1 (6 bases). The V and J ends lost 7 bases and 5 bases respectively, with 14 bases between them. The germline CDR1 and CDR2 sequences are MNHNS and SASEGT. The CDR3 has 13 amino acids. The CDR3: CASTQGQKYGYTF. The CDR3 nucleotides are TGTGCCAGCACCCAAGGACAGAAATATGGCTACACCTTC.

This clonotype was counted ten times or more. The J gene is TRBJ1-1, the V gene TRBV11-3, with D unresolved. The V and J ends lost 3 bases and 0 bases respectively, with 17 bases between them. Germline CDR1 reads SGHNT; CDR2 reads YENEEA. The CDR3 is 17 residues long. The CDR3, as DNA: TGTGCCAGCAGCTTCCCGACCGTGCCGGGTTTGAACACTGAAGCTTTCTTT. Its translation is CASSFPTVPGLNTEAFF.

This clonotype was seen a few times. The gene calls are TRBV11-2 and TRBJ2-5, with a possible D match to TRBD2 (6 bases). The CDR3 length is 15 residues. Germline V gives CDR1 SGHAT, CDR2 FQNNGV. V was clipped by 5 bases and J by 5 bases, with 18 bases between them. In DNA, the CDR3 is TGTGCCAGCAGCCCCGAGCCGGGGGAGTTGGAGACCCAGTACTTC. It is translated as CASSPEPGELETQYF.

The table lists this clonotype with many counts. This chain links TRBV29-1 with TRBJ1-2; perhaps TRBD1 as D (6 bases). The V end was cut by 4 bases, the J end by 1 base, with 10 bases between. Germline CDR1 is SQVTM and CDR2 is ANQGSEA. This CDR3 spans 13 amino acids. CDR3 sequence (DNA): TGCAGCGTTGGACAGGTCCTTAACTATGGCTACACCTTC. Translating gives CSVGQVLNYGYTF.

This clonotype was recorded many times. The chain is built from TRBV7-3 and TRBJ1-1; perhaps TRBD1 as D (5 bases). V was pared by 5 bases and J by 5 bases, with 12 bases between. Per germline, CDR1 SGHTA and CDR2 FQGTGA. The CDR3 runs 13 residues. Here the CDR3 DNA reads TGTGCCAGCAGCAAAGAGAGGGGTACTGAAGCTTTCTTT. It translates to CASSKERGTEAFF.

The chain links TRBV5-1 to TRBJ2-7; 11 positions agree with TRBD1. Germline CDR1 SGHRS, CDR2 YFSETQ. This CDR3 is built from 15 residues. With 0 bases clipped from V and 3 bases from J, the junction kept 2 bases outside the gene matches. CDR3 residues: CASSLEGTGGYEQYF. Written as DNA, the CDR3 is TGCGCCAGCAGCTTGGAGGGGACAGGGGGCTACGAGCAGTACTTC.

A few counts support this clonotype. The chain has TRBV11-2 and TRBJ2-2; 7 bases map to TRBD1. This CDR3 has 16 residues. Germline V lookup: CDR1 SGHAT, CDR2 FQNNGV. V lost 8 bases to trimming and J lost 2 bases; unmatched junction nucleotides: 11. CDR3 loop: CASVPSGQRNTGELFF. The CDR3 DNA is TGTGCCAGCGTACCTTCGGGACAGAGAAACACCGGGGAGCTGTTTTTT.

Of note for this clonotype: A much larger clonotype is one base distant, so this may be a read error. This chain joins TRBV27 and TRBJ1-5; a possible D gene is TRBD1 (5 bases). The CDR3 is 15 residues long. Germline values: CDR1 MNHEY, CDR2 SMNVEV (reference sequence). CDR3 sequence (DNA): TGTGCCAGCTGTTTAGATGGGGACGGGAATCAGCCCCAGCATTTT. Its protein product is CASCLDGDGNQPQHF.

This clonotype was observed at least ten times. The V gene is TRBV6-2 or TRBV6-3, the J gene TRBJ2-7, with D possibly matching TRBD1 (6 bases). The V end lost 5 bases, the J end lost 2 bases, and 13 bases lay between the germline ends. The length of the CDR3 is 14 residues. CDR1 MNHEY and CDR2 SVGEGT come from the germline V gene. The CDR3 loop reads CASSDPGETYEQYF. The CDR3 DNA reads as TGTGCCAGCAGTGACCCAGGGGAAACCTACGAGCAGTACTTC.

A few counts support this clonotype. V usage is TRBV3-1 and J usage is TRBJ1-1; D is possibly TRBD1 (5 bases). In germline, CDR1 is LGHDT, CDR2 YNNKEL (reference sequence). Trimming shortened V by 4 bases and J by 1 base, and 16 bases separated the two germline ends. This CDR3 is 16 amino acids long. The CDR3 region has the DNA TGTGCCAGCAGCCCCCGGGGGGATACACAGAACACTGAAGCTTTCTTT. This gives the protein CASSPRGDTQNTEAFF.

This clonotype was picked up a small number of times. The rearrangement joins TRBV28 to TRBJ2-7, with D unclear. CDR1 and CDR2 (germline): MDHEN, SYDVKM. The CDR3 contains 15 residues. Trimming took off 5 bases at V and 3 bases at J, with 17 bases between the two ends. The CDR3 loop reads CASSHPAVGFYEQYF. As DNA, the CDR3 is TGTGCCAGCAGTCATCCCGCCGTGGGGTTCTACGAGCAGTACTTC.

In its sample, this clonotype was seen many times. CDR3 residues: CASPQRGSNQPQHF. CDR3 bases: TGTGCCAGCCCCCAGCGGGGGAGCAATCAGCCCCAGCATTTT. V and J are TRBV11-1 and TRBJ1-5; TRBD1 is a possible D gene (5 bases). Germline CDR1 is SGHAT and CDR2 is FQDESV (reference sequence). This CDR3 comprises 14 residues. V was pared by 8 bases and J by 1 base, with 12 bases between.

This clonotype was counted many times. The CDR3 DNA is TGTGCCAGCAGGGTGTCGGAAAACATTCAGTACTTC. It translates to CASRVSENIQYF. The V and J genes are TRBV2 and TRBJ2-4; no reliable D call. V dropped 6 bases and J dropped 5 bases, with 8 bases sitting between them. The V gene's germline CDR1 is SNHLY and CDR2 FYNNEI. CDR3 length: 12 amino acids.

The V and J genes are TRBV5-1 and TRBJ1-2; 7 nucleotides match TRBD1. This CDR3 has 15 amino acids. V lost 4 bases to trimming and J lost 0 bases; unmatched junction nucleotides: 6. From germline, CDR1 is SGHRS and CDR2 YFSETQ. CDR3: CASSREGTANYGYTF. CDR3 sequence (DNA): TGCGCCAGCAGCAGGGAAGGGACAGCTAACTATGGCTACACCTTC.

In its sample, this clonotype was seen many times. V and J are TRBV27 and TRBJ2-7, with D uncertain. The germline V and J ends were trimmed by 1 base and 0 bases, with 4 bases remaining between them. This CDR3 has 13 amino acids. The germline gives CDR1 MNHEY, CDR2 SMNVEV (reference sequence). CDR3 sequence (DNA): TGTGCCAGCAGTTTATGGCCCTCCTACGAGCAGTACTTC. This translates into CASSLWPSYEQYF.

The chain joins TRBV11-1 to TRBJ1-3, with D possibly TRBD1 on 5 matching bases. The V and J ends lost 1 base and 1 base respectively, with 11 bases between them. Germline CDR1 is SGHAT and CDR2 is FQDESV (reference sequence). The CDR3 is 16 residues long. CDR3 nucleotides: TGTGCCAGCAGCTTAGAGACAGTTCTATCTGGAAACACCATATATTTT. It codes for CASSLETVLSGNTIYF.

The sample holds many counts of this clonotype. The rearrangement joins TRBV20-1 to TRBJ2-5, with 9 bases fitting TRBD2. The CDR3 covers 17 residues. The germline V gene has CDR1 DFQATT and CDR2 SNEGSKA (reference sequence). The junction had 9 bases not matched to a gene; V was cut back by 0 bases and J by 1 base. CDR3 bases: TGCAGTGCTAGAGATCTCTCCCAGACTAGCGGCCAAGAGACCCAGTACTTC. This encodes CSARDLSQTSGQETQYF.

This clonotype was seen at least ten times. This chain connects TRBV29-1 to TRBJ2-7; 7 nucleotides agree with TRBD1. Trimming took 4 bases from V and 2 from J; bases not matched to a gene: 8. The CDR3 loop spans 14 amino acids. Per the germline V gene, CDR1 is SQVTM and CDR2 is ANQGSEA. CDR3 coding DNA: TGCAGCGTTGCTCTGCTGGGACAGACCTACGAGCAGTACTTC. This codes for CSVALLGQTYEQYF.

The CDR3 DNA sequence: TGTGCCAGCAGTTCCGGACAGAGGGAGACCCAGTACTTC. The encoded protein is CASSSGQRETQYF. This sequence joins TRBV12-3 or TRBV12-4 and TRBJ2-5; weak D call: TRBD1 (6 bases). This CDR3 has 13 amino acids. V gave up 4 bases and J gave up 5 bases, with 11 bases separating them.